This TCR beta chain was sequenced in a study of T cell responses to AZD1222 COVID-19 vaccine. General study results and limits: Mapped onto spike, vaccine-associated CD4 TCRs spanned it and were dominant at 160-218 and 743-854. The number of AZD1222 recipients seropositive at baseline was only five to seven. The sample set comprised mostly white British donors with more females, and clonal diversity was possibly underestimated.

Recipients boosted at about 4 weeks or about 12 weeks are pooled. The V end was cut by 0 bases, the J end by 1 base, with 13 bases between. CDR3 length: 17 residues. The germline CDR1 and CDR2 sequences are SGHRS and YFSETQ. Using immunoSEQ multiplex PCR, the repertoire was profiled, and TCRdb retains in-frame clones only, with some absent. The table shows about 180,000 clones, with approximately 94% occurring only once. Details on this clone: Its antigen is unidentified.

The V and J genes are TRBV5-1 and TRBJ1-4; D call uncertain. The sample here was peripheral blood, taken 28 days after the second AZD1222 dose. This receptor was identified in an adult who received the AZD1222 COVID-19 vaccine. The CDR3 protein is CASSLVSPIRTNEKLFF. The CDR3 DNA reads TGCGCCAGCAGCTTGGTGTCGCCGATTCGAACTAATGAAAAACTGTTTTTT.